This TCR beta chain was documented in a study of T cells in Graves' hyperthyroidism and ophthalmopathy. General observations from the study: Ophthalmopathy, which appeared later, was predicted by the model a median around 6.5 months before onset. Within blood appeared most thyroid clonotypes that had expanded above 0.001.

V trimming: 5 bases; J trimming: 8 bases; junction bases outside the gene matches: 7. The CDR3 is made up of 13 amino acids. Clinical Activity Scores of at least 3, NOSPECS grades of at least 4 and durations under 3 months characterized ophthalmopathy patients. Investigators excluded patients with uncontrolled infection, other autoimmune disease, pregnancy or lactation. This clonotype was recorded many times. The antigen is not known. What was amplified from RNA transcripts were TCR beta CDR3 regions. The HTBI primer set was used in a first-round RT-PCR of the TCR CDR3. Each CDR3 protein is one row after TCRdb ran MiXCR on the multiplex PCR reads. The table shows about half a million distinct CDR3 sequences, with just under 20% occurring only once.

Source material: blood. V usage is TRBV12-3 or TRBV12-4 and J usage is TRBJ1-2, with TRBD1 matching 8 bases. The clonotype originates from a man aged 40-55 years with Graves' ophthalmopathy. The CDR3 loop reads CASSRQGRPGYTF. The CDR3 coding sequence is TGTGCCAGCAGTCGACAGGGGAGGCCCGGCTACACCTTC.